The table lists the clone carrying this T cell receptor (beta chain) with many counts. MiXCR was run by TCRdb on the RT-PCR reads, yielding one entry per CDR3 protein. The sample holds about 680,000 distinct CDR3 sequences; approximately 15% are singletons and the top ten take 3.6%. Germline CDR1 and CDR2: DFQATT and SNEGSKA (reference sequence). This CDR3 has 13 residues. Trimming took off 3 bases at V and 5 bases at J, with 12 bases between the two ends. The source is a female donor in good health, serving as a healthy control. The chain carries TRBV20-1 and TRBJ2-3; tentative D call: TRBD2 (5 bases). The sequenced sample consisted of memory CD4+ T cells from blood. The CDR3 here is CSASPRTRDTQYF. The CDR3 region has the DNA TGCAGTGCTAGCCCCAGAACTAGAGATACGCAGTATTTT.